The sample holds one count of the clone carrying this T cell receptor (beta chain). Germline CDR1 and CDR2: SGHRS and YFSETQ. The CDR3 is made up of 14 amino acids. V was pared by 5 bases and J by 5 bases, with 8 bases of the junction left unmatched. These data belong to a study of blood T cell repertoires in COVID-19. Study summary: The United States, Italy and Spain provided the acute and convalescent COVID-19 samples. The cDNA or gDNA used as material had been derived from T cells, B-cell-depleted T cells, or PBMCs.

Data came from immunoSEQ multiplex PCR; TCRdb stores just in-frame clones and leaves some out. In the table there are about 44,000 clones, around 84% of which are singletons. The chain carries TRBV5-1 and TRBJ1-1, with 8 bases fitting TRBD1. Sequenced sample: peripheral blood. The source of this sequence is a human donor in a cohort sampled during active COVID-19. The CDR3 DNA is TGCGCCAGCAGGAACCAGGGGGCGCGAACTGAAGCTTTCTTT. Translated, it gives CASRNQGARTEAFF.